The present entry profiles one TCR beta chain with its context. Antigen unknown. This specimen comes from a study of T-cell reconstitution after alpha-beta-depleted transplantation in children. Preparation of the TCRbeta library involved a method that used unique molecular identifiers. A single record per CDR3 protein comes from TCRdb applying MiXCR to the PCR reads. Of about a million distinct CDR3 sequences listed, roughly 29% are singletons. Findings of the study overall: Recipient T cells and thymic progenitors that survived gave rise to the high TCRbeta diversity observed at day 60 in some patients. T-cell counts and diversity at one year following transplant were attributed mainly to newly produced T cells. Expanded graft clones, several hundred of them, were reportedly the source of alpha-beta T cells about two months after transplant.

V dropped 5 bases and J dropped 7; count of bases not matched to a gene: 10. Germline assignment: CDR1 ENHRY and CDR2 SYGVKD. CDR3 length equals 15 residues. The clonotype originates from a boy in the first two years of life who had a stem cell transplant for SCID, so the T cells may come from the graft donor. Sequences were derived from PBMCs, mostly from graft donor cells, sampled 360 days after TCRalphabeta/CD19-depleted stem cell transplant. This chain links TRBV10-3 with TRBJ2-1, with TRBD2 matching over 8 bases. The CDR3: CAISQERGPTNEQFF. DNA of the CDR3: TGTGCCATCAGTCAAGAGCGGGGGCCAACGAATGAGCAGTTCTTC.